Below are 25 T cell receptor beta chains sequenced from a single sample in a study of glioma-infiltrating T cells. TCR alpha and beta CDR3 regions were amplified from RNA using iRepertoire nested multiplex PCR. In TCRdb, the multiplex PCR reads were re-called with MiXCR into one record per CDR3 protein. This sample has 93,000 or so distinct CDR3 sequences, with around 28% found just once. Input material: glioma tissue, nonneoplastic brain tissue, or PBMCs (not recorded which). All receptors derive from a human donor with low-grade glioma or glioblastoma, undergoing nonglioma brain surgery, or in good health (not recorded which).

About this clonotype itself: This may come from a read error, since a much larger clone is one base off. The CDR3 DNA follows: TGCAATGCAGGGGCCCGGGCCCAGTACTTC. This gives the protein CNAGARAQYF. The rearrangement joins TRBV20-1 to TRBJ2-5, with D possibly matching TRBD1 (6 bases). Germline V gene lookup returns CDR1 DFQATT and CDR2 SNEGSKA (reference sequence). The CDR3 sequence is 10 residues long.

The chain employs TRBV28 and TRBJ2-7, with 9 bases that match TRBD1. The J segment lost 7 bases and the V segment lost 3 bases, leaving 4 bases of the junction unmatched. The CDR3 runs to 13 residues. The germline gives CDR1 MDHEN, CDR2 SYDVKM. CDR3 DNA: TGTGCCAGCAGTTTGAGGGACAGGGAAGAGCAGTACTTC. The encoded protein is CASSLRDREEQYF.

CDR3 nucleotide sequence: TGCAGTGCTAGCGACAGACAGTGGGCCTCGAACACTGAAGCTTTCTTT. Its protein product is CSASDRQWASNTEAFF. V is TRBV20-1 and J is TRBJ1-1; tentative D call: TRBD1 (5 bases). The CDR3 length is 16 residues. Looked up from germline, CDR1 is DFQATT and CDR2 is SNEGSKA (reference sequence). Trimming cost V 3 bases and J 1 base, with 18 bases left between them.

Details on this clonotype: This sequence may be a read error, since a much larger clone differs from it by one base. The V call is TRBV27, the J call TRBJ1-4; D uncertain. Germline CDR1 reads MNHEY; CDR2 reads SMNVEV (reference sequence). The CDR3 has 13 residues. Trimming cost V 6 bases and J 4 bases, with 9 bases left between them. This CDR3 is CASRHGDNEKLFF. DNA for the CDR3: TGTGCCAGCAGGCACGGAGATAATGAAAAACTGTTTTTT.

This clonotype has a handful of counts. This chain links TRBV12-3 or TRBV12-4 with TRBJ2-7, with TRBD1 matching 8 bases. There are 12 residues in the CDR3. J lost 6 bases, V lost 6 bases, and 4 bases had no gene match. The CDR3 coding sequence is TGTGCCAGCAGCGGACAGGGTCCCGAGCAGTACTTC. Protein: CASSGQGPEQYF.

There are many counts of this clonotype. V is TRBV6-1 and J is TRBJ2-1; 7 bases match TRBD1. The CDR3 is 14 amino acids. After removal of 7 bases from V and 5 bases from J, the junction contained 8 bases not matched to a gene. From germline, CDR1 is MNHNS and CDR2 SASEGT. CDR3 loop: CASNPETGNNEQFF. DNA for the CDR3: TGTGCCAGCAATCCTGAGACAGGGAACAATGAGCAGTTCTTC.

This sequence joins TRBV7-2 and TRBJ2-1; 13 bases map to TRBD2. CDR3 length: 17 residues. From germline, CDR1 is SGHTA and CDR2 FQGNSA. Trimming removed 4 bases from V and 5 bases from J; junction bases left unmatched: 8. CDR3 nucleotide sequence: TGTGCCAGCAGCTGGGATACTAGCGGGGGGGGAGACAATGAGCAGTTCTTC. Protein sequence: CASSWDTSGGGDNEQFF.

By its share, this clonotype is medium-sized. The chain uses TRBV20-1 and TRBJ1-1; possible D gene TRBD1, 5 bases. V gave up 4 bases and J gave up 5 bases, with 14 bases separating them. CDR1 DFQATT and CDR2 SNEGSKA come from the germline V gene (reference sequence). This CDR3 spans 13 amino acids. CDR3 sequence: CSAIWGKGTEAFF. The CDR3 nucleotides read TGCAGTGCTATCTGGGGTAAGGGGACTGAAGCTTTCTTT.

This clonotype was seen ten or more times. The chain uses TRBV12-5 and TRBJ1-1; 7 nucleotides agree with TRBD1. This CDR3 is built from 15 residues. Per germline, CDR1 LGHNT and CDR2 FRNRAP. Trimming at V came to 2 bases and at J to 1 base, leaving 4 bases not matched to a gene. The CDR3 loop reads CASGLSQGPNTEAFF. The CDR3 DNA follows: TGTGCTAGTGGTTTGTCACAGGGGCCGAACACTGAAGCTTTCTTT.

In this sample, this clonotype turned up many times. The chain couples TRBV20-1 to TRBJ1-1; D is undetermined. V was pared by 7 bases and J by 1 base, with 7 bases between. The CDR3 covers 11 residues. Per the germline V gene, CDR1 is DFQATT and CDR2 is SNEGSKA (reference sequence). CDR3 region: CSGVQNTEAFF. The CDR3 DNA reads TGCAGTGGGGTACAGAACACTGAAGCTTTCTTT.

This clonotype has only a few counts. The CDR3 spells CASMGAWLQDTQYF. Here the CDR3 DNA reads TGTGCCAGCATGGGGGCATGGTTGCAAGATACGCAGTATTTT. The V and J genes are TRBV2 and TRBJ2-3; perhaps TRBD1 as D (6 bases). V dropped 7 bases and J dropped 5 bases, with 16 bases sitting between them. This CDR3 region has 14 residues. The V gene's germline CDR1 is SNHLY and CDR2 FYNNEI.

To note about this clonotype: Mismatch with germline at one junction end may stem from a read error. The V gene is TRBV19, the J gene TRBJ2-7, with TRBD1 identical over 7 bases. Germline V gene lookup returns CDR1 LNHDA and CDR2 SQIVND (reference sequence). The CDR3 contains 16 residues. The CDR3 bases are TGTGCCAGTAGTCCCCCGACAGGGCCGAGCTCCTACGATCAGTACTTC. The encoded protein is CASSPPTGPSSYDQYF.

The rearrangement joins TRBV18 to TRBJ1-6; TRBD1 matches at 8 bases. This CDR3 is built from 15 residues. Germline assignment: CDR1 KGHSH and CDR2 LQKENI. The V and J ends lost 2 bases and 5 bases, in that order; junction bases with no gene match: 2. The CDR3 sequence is CASSPGTGHNSPLHF. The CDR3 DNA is TGTGCCAGCTCACCAGGGACAGGTCATAATTCACCCCTCCACTTT.

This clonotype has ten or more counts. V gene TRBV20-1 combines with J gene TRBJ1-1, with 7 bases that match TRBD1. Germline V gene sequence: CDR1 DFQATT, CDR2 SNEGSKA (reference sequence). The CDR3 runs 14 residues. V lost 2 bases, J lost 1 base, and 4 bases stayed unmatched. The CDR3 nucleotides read TGCAGTGCTAGACAGGGGGTCTGGAACACTGAAGCTTTCTTT. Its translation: CSARQGVWNTEAFF.

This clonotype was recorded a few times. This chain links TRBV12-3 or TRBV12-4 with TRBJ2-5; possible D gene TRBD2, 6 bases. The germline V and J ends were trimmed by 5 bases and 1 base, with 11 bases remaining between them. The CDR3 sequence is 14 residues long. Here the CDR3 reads CASSLGGSQETQYF. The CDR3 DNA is TGTGCCAGCAGTCTGGGAGGCAGCCAAGAGACCCAGTACTTC.

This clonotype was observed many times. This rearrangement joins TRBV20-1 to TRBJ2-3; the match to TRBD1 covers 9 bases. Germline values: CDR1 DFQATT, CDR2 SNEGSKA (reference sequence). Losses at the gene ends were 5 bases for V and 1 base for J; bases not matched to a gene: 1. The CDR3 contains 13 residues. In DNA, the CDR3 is TGCAGTGCTGGGGACAGGGGCACAGATACGCAGTATTTT. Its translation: CSAGDRGTDTQYF.

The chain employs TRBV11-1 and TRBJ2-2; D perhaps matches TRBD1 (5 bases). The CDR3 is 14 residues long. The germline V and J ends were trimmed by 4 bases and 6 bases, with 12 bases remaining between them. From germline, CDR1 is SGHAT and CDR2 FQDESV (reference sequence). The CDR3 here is CASSSDRHPGELFF. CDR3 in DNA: TGTGCCAGCAGCTCCGACAGACATCCCGGGGAGCTGTTTTTT.

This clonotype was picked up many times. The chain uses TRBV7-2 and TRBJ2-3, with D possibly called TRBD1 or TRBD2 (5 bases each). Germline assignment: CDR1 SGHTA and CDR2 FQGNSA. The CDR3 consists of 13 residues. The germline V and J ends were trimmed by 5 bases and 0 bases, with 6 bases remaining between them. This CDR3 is CASSRDSTDTQYF. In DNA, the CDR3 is TGTGCCAGCAGCCGGGACAGCACAGATACGCAGTATTTT.

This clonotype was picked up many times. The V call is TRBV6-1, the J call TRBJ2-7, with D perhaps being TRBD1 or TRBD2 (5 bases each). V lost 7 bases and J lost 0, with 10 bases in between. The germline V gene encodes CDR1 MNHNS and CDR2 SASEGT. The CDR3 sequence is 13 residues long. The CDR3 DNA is TGTGCCAGCACCGGGGCAGTCTCCTACGAGCAGTACTTC. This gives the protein CASTGAVSYEQYF.

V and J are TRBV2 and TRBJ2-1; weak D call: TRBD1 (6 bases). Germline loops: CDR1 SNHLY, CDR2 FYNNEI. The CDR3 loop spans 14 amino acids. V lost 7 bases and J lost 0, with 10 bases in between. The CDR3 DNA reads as TGTGCCAGCACCAGGGGCCTCTCCTACAATGAGCAGTTCTTC. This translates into CASTRGLSYNEQFF.

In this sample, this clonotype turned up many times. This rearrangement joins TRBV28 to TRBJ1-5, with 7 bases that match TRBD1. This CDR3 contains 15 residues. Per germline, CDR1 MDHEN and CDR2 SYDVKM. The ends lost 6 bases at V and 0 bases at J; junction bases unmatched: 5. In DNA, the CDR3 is TGTGCCAGCAGACCTAGGACAGGTAGCAATCAGCCCCAGCATTTT. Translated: CASRPRTGSNQPQHF.

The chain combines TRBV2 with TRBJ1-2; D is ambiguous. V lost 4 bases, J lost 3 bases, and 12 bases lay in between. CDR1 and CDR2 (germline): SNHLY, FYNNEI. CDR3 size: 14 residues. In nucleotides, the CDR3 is TGTGCCAGCAGTGTAAGCCCCATCTACTATGGCTACACCTTC. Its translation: CASSVSPIYYGYTF.

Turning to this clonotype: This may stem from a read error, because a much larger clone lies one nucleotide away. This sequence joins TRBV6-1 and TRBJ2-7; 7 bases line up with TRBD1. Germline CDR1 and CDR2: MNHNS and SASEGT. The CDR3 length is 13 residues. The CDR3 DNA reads TGTTCCACCCAACCGGGACAGTCCTACGAGCAGTACTTC. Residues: CSTQPGQSYEQYF.

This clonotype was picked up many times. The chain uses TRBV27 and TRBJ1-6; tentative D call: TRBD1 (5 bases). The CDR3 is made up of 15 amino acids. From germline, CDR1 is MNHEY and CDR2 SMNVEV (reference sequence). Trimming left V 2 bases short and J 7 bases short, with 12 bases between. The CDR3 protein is CASSLGRAGNSPLHF. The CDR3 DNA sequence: TGTGCCAGCAGTTTAGGTAGGGCAGGGAATTCACCCCTCCACTTT.

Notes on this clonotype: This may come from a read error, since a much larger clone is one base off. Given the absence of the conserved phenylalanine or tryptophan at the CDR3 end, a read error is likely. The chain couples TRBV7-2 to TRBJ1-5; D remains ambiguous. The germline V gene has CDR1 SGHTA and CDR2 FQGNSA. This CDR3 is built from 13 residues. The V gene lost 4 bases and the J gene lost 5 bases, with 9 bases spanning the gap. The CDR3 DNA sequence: TGTGCCAGCAGCTATGACACTGATCAGCCCCAGCATCTT. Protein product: CASSYDTDQPQHL.